What follows is one T cell receptor (beta chain) and its context. The source of the sample is a study of regulatory T cells in long-lasting Graves disease. At the level of the study: Patients with persistent Graves' disease had over 5 years of antithyroid drugs and persistent TSH receptor antibodies.

Time point of the sample: persistent/refractory GD, antithyroid drugs over 5 years with positive TRAb. Researchers made the TCR library from RNA that was extracted from PBMCs. Construction of TCR beta libraries relied on iRepertoire HTBI primers and on Arm-PCR targeting CDR3 regions. TCRdb reprocessed the multiplex PCR reads via MiXCR and lists one record per CDR3 protein. The repertoire holds 400,000 to 500,000 distinct CDR3 sequences, roughly 21% seen once, with around 7% in the top ten. The ends lost 1 base at V and 4 bases at J; junction bases unmatched: 6. Germline V lookup: CDR1 MGHRA, CDR2 YSYEKL. CDR3 length: 15 amino acids.

This TCR was sampled from a female donor with Graves disease. The specimen was peripheral blood mononuclear cells (PBMCs), collected when the disease was refractory, from a patient treated with antithyroid drugs. The V gene is TRBV4-1, the J gene TRBJ2-5, with 7 bases aligning to TRBD2. The CDR3 nucleotides are TGCGCCAGCAGCCAAGCCGGACTAGTCCCAGAGACCCAGTACTTC. Amino acid sequence: CASSQAGLVPETQYF.